This TCR beta chain was recorded in a study of T cell repertoires in cytomegalovirus infection. TCRdb independently ran MiXCR on the reads; one entry per CDR3 protein. The data contain 750,000 to 950,000 distinct CDR3 sequences, roughly 28% of them singletons. This clonotype came up once. What it recognizes is unknown. Germline V gives CDR1 SQVTM, CDR2 ANQGSEA. The CDR3 consists of 15 residues. The V end was cut by 4 bases, the J end by 8 bases, with 21 bases between. The sequence was collected from a human donor in good health (CMV status not recorded). Some clones in this sample may be carry-over from other donors' samples. The chain carries TRBV29-1 and TRBJ2-1; D not resolved. Sequenced material: cultured CD8+ T cells from PBMCs, taken from culture after CMV antigen stimulation. In nucleotides, the CDR3 is TGCAGCGTTGGGGTGCCCAATGCTTTCATCGATGAGCAGTTCTTC. Its protein product is CSVGVPNAFIDEQFF.